Included here is one T cell receptor beta chain sequence, with context. The target antigen is unknown. From the 5' RACE reads, TCRdb called clonotypes with MiXCR, one entry per CDR3 protein. The sample holds some 700,000 distinct CDR3 sequences; roughly 19% are singletons and the top ten take 19%. The record originates from a study of CD8 T cells in ankylosing spondylitis. Study conclusions and caveats: Fewer than ten highly homologous variants made up a TCR beta motif, and this motif appeared characteristic of ankylosing spondylitis blood. Certain motif variants had earlier appeared in reactive arthritis synovial fluid and blood. Disease-associated clones were reportedly significantly overrepresented in matched ankylosing spondylitis synovial fluid.

V was shortened by 6 bases and J by 7 bases, with 21 bases between the two germline ends. The CDR3 loop spans 15 amino acids. Per germline, CDR1 MDHEN and CDR2 SYDVKM. The J gene is TRBJ1-1, the V gene TRBV28, with D possibly being TRBD1 (6 bases). This TCR came from a male donor with ankylosing spondylitis. Sequencing input: blood, either unsorted or a sorted T cell fraction (not recorded which). In DNA form, the CDR3 reads TGTGCCAGCAGGGGCCGACAGGAATGGTATCGTGAAGCTTTCTTT. Amino acids: CASRGRQEWYREAFF.